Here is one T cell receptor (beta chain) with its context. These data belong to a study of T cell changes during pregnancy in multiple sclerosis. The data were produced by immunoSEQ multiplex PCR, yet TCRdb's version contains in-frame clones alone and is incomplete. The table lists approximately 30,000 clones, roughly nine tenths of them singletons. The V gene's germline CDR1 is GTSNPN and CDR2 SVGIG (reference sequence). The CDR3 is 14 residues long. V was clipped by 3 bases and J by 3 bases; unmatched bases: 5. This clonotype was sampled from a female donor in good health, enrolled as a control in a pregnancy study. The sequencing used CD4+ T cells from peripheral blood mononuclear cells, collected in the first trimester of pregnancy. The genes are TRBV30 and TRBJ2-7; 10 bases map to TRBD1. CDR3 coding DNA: TGTGCCTGGAGGGACAGGGGGGCCCACTACGAGCAGTACTTC. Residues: CAWRDRGAHYEQYF.